The 32 T cell receptor beta chains given below trace back to one sample, sequenced in a study of T cell changes during pregnancy in multiple sclerosis. Assay used: immunoSEQ multiplex PCR; TCRdb lists only in-frame clones, some missing. The sample comprises roughly 27,000 clones, about 88% of which are singletons, and under 8.5% rests with the top ten. The sequencing used CD8+ T cells from peripheral blood mononuclear cells, collected in the second trimester of pregnancy. Every receptor here comes from a female donor with multiple sclerosis, enrolled in a pregnancy study.

The chain has TRBV11-2 and TRBJ1-2; 9 nucleotides agree with TRBD1. Losses at the gene ends were 4 bases for V and 2 bases for J; bases not matched to a gene: 5. This CDR3 is built from 15 residues. The V gene's germline CDR1 is SGHAT and CDR2 FQNNGV. CDR3 region: CASSSDRGVNYGYTF. Written as DNA, the CDR3 is TGTGCCAGCAGCTCCGACAGGGGGGTCAACTATGGCTACACCTTC.

This clone was seen only once. The chain links TRBV2 to TRBJ1-2, with D possibly matching TRBD1 (6 bases). Trimming left V 11 bases short and J 2 bases short, with 18 bases between. CDR1 is SNHLY, CDR2 FYNNEI, per germline. This CDR3 region has 14 residues. The CDR3 DNA sequence: TGTGCCTTTAGGGGGGGAGGAGGCAACTATGGCTACACCTTC. Amino acid sequence: CAFRGGGGNYGYTF.

The gene calls are TRBV2 and TRBJ1-4, with 7 bases fitting TRBD1. The germline V gene encodes CDR1 SNHLY and CDR2 FYNNEI. The CDR3 runs to 16 residues. V lost 6 bases and J lost 5; bases outside the gene matches: 12. The CDR3 here is CASRLGQASGNEKLFF. The CDR3 DNA reads as TGTGCCAGCAGGCTCGGACAGGCCTCGGGGAATGAAAAACTGTTTTTT.

The chain is built from TRBV6-1 and TRBJ1-4; a possible D gene is TRBD1 (5 bases). This CDR3 contains 15 residues. CDR1 is MNHNS and CDR2 is SASEGT in the germline V gene. Trimming cost V 5 bases and J 5 bases, with 15 bases left between them. CDR3 sequence reads: CASSHKQEGNEKLFF. The CDR3 DNA reads as TGTGCCAGCAGTCACAAACAGGAGGGCAATGAAAAACTGTTTTTT.

For the CDR3, the DNA is TGTGCCAGCAGACCCGGACAGAACCAAGAGACCCAGTACTTC. Its protein product is CASRPGQNQETQYF. The rearrangement joins TRBV6-5 to TRBJ2-5, with a tentative D call TRBD1 (6 bases). CDR3 length equals 14 residues. CDR1 and CDR2 (germline): MNHEY, SVGAGI. V lost 6 bases and J lost 0, with 11 bases in between.

CDR3 protein: CASVVQSYNEQFF. The CDR3 DNA follows: TGTGCCAGCGTAGTACAGAGCTACAATGAGCAGTTCTTC. The chain is built from TRBV2 and TRBJ2-1; D is uncertain. The CDR3 consists of 13 residues. Trimming shortened V by 8 bases and J by 3 bases, and 11 bases separated the two germline ends. The germline V gene has CDR1 SNHLY and CDR2 FYNNEI.

This chain joins TRBV5-6 and TRBJ2-7; tentative D call: TRBD2 (6 bases). The CDR3 consists of 13 residues. Trimming took 2 bases from V and 3 from J, leaving 9 bases between them. Germline V gene lookup returns CDR1 SGHDT and CDR2 YYEEEE. CDR3 DNA sequence: TGTGCCAGCAGCTTCGGGGGACTCTACGAGCAGTACTTC. Translating gives CASSFGGLYEQYF.

This clone was found a few times. This chain links TRBV4-3 with TRBJ2-6; D perhaps matches TRBD2 (5 bases). The CDR3 loop spans 16 amino acids. The V gene's germline CDR1 is LGHNA and CDR2 YSLEER. The ends were cut back, 0 bases at V and 0 bases at J, with 6 bases in the middle. CDR3 nucleotide sequence: TGCGCCAGCAGCCAAGAGGCGGGCTCTGGGGCCAACGTCCTGACTTTC. Protein sequence: CASSQEAGSGANVLTF.

The chain links TRBV5-6 to TRBJ2-7; D is ambiguous. V lost 0 bases and J 0 bases, leaving 7 bases between the germline ends. The germline V gene has CDR1 SGHDT and CDR2 YYEEEE. This CDR3 spans 14 amino acids. Here the CDR3 reads CASSLGYSSYEQYF. CDR3 nucleotide sequence: TGTGCCAGCAGCTTGGGTTACAGCTCCTACGAGCAGTACTTC.

For the CDR3, the DNA is TGTGCCAGCGGAATCCTCCTGGGGGGTACGCAGTATTTT. It is translated as CASGILLGGTQYF. This chain joins TRBV5-5 and TRBJ2-3, with D possibly being TRBD2 (6 bases). Trimming stripped 7 bases from V and 8 bases from J, with 17 bases between. CDR3 size: 13 residues. CDR1 SGHKS and CDR2 YYEKEE come from the germline V gene (reference sequence).

By its share, this clone is medium-sized. The chain's CDR3 is CASSPRTEPISRGYTF. In DNA, the CDR3 is TGTGCCAGCAGCCCCAGGACAGAACCCATCTCGAGAGGCTACACCTTC. This chain links TRBV5-4 with TRBJ1-2; D may be TRBD1 (6 bases). Germline CDR1 SGHNT, CDR2 YYREEE (reference sequence). With 4 bases removed from V and 8 bases from J, the gap between germline ends came to 24 bases. This CDR3 spans 16 amino acids. Full variable domain (rest looked up from reference TRBV5-4 and TRBJ1-2): ETGVTQSPTHLIKTRGQQVTLRCSSQSGHNTVSWYQQALGQGPQFIFQYYREEENGRGNFPPRFSGLQFPNYSSELNVNALELDDSALYLCASSPRTEPISRGYTFGSGTRLTVV.

The chain is built from TRBV4-1 and TRBJ1-3, with no clear D. The V gene's germline CDR1 is MGHRA and CDR2 YSYEKL. The ends were cut back, 0 bases at V and 8 bases at J, with 8 bases in the middle. The CDR3 is 13 amino acids. In DNA, the CDR3 is TGCGCCAGCAGCCAAGATCGGGAGGACACCATATATTTT. Encoded protein: CASSQDREDTIYF.

V is TRBV30 and J is TRBJ2-6; D gene unclear. The CDR3 spans 16 residues. Trimming removed 4 bases at V and 0 bases at J, with 13 bases between. Germline V gene sequence: CDR1 GTSNPN, CDR2 SVGIG (reference sequence). In DNA, the CDR3 is TGTGCCTGGACTCCTACTGAGCGCTCTGGGGCCAACGTCCTGACTTTC. It is translated as CAWTPTERSGANVLTF.

The CDR3 nucleotides are TGTGCCAGCAGCTTAGCCGGACAGATCTATGGCTACACCTTC. It codes for CASSLAGQIYGYTF. J is TRBJ1-2 and V is TRBV5-5; tentatively, D is TRBD1 (6 bases). V was shortened by 2 bases and J by 4 bases, with 12 bases between the two germline ends. CDR3 length: 14 amino acids. CDR1 is SGHKS and CDR2 is YYEKEE in the germline V gene (reference sequence).

This chain joins TRBV15 and TRBJ1-1; D is perhaps TRBD1 (5 bases). The CDR3 extends over 14 amino acids. Trimming pared 5 bases from V and 1 base from J, leaving 11 bases between. Per germline, CDR1 LNHNV and CDR2 YYDKDF (reference sequence). The CDR3 bases are TGTGCCACCAGCGGGTTGGGGCCGAACACTGAAGCTTTCTTT. This sequence encodes CATSGLGPNTEAFF.

The chain has TRBV7-8 and TRBJ1-1, with D perhaps TRBD1 (6 bases). The germline V gene has CDR1 SGHVS and CDR2 FQNEAQ. The CDR3 length is 15 residues. Deletions cut 4 bases from V and 0 bases from J, with 12 bases between. The CDR3 reads CASSSARGMNTEAFF. The CDR3 bases are TGTGCCAGCAGCTCAGCGAGGGGGATGAACACTGAAGCTTTCTTT.

The chain has TRBV5-6 and TRBJ1-6, with D maybe TRBD1 (6 bases). This CDR3 comprises 13 residues. V lost 2 bases to trimming and J lost 6 bases, with 6 bases between them. Germline V CDR1 and CDR2: SGHDT, YYEEEE. The CDR3 bases are TGTGCCAGCAGCTTACAGGGTAATTCACCCCTCCACTTT. As protein: CASSLQGNSPLHF.

The CDR3 nucleotides are TGTGCCTGGAGTCTGGGACACTTCTATGGCTACACCTTC. Encoded protein: CAWSLGHFYGYTF. The chain couples TRBV30 to TRBJ1-2; tentative D call: TRBD1 (6 bases). V was clipped by 2 bases and J by 4 bases, with 11 bases between them. This CDR3 spans 13 amino acids. CDR1 is GTSNPN and CDR2 is SVGIG in the germline V gene (reference sequence).

The chain uses TRBV15 and TRBJ2-7; the match to TRBD1 covers 7 bases. V gave up 1 base and J gave up 2 bases; unmatched junction bases: 11. The CDR3 length is 17 residues. CDR1 LNHNV and CDR2 YYDKDF come from the germline V gene (reference sequence). Written as DNA, the CDR3 is TGTGCCACCAGCAGAGGTCTTTCGGAGACAGGGACCTACGAGCAGTACTTC. As protein: CATSRGLSETGTYEQYF.

The genes are TRBV27 and TRBJ2-5; 7 positions agree with TRBD1. J gave up 2 bases and V 4 bases, and 10 bases lay outside the gene matches. CDR3 size: 16 residues. Germline-derived CDR1 and CDR2 are MNHEY and SMNVEV (reference sequence). This CDR3 reads CASSSIAGTAQETQYF. CDR3 DNA sequence: TGTGCCAGCAGTTCAATAGCCGGGACAGCACAAGAGACCCAGTACTTC.

The chain couples TRBV10-3 to TRBJ2-5, with 13 bases aligning to TRBD2. The CDR3 spans 13 residues. The germline V gene has CDR1 ENHRY and CDR2 SYGVKD. Germline trimming cut 11 bases from V and 4 bases from J; bases unmatched to any gene: 4. CDR3 region: CAVGLAGVETQYF. The CDR3, as DNA: TGTGCCGTCGGACTAGCGGGGGTAGAGACCCAGTACTTC.

The rearrangement links TRBV7-9 to TRBJ2-1; D is unresolved. The CDR3 runs to 15 residues. The germline CDR1 and CDR2 sequences are SEHNR and FQNEAQ (reference sequence). Trimming cost V 3 bases and J 5 bases, with 14 bases left between them. The CDR3 DNA reads TGTGCCAGCAGCTTCGACGGCAAACTAAACAATGAGCAGTTCTTC. Protein: CASSFDGKLNNEQFF.

This clone is a singleton in its sample. This rearrangement joins TRBV5-1 to TRBJ2-1; 12 bases agree with TRBD2. CDR1 is SGHRS and CDR2 is YFSETQ in the germline V gene. The length of the CDR3 is 16 residues. J gave up 5 bases and V 1 base, and 4 bases lay outside the gene matches. CDR3 in DNA: TGCGCCAGCAGCTTGCGACTAGCGGGAGCTAACAATGAGCAGTTCTTC. Protein product: CASSLRLAGANNEQFF.

This clone was seen more than once but under ten times. This chain connects TRBV6-5 to TRBJ1-2; 11 bases are a match to TRBD1. The V gene's germline CDR1 is MNHEY and CDR2 SVGAGI. Trimming took 5 bases from V and 6 from J; bases not matched to a gene: 8. The CDR3 contains 15 residues. Written as DNA, the CDR3 is TGTGCCAGCAGTCTCCGGACAGGGGGCGTCGATGGCTACACCTTC. This sequence encodes CASSLRTGGVDGYTF.

The rearrangement joins TRBV11-3 to TRBJ1-1; unclear D gene. Germline CDR1 is SGHNT and CDR2 is YENEEA. V dropped 0 bases and J dropped 3 bases, with 8 bases sitting between them. The CDR3 extends over 14 amino acids. For the CDR3, the DNA is TGTGCCAGCAGCTTAGATAGCGCAGACACTGAAGCTTTCTTT. Translating gives CASSLDSADTEAFF.

The chain links TRBV19 to TRBJ2-6; 11 nucleotides line up with TRBD2. This CDR3 region has 19 residues. The junction had 6 bases not matched to a gene; V was cut back by 0 bases and J by 2 bases. Per the germline V gene, CDR1 is LNHDA and CDR2 is SQIVND (reference sequence). Here the CDR3 reads CASSIDLLAGGPGANVLTF. DNA of the CDR3: TGTGCCAGTAGTATAGATCTATTAGCGGGGGGGCCTGGGGCCAACGTCCTGACTTTC.

This clone has a single count. V gene TRBV27 combines with J gene TRBJ2-7, with 8 bases identical to TRBD1. Germline V lookup: CDR1 MNHEY, CDR2 SMNVEV (reference sequence). Trimming at V came to 5 bases and at J to 5 bases, leaving 20 bases not matched to a gene. The CDR3 sequence is 18 residues long. Written as DNA, the CDR3 is TGTGCCAGCAGTCTCCTAGCCGGACAGGGTCCCCTCTTTAACGAGCAGTACTTC. This gives the protein CASSLLAGQGPLFNEQYF.

This clone was seen more than once but under ten times. The V call is TRBV9, the J call TRBJ1-1; weak D call: TRBD1 (5 bases). CDR1 and CDR2 from the germline V gene are SGDLS and YYNGEE. The ends were cut back, 4 bases at V and 5 bases at J, with 12 bases in the middle. The CDR3 is made up of 13 amino acids. Here the CDR3 reads CASSLGGGTEAFF. For the CDR3, the DNA is TGTGCCAGCAGCCTTGGGGGGGGAACTGAAGCTTTCTTT. Filled out from reference TRBV9 and TRBJ1-1, the complete variable domain reads DSGVTQTPKHLITATGQRVTLRCSPRSGDLSVYWYQQSLDQGLQFLIQYYNGEERAKGNILERFSAQQFPDLHSELNLSSLELGDSALYFCASSLGGGTEAFFGQGTRLTVV.

V and J are TRBV6-1 and TRBJ2-1; TRBD2 matches 15 bases. Germline V CDR1 and CDR2: MNHNS, SASEGT. V lost 3 bases, J lost 7 bases, and 4 bases stayed unmatched. This CDR3 spans 16 amino acids. The CDR3 reads CASSETGTSGGNEQFF. In DNA form, the CDR3 reads TGTGCCAGCAGTGAGACCGGGACTAGCGGGGGGAATGAGCAGTTCTTC.

The chain has TRBV19 and TRBJ2-3; a possible D gene is TRBD2 (5 bases). The germline V and J ends were trimmed by 5 bases and 0 bases, with 12 bases remaining between them. The germline V gene encodes CDR1 LNHDA and CDR2 SQIVND (reference sequence). The CDR3 is made up of 15 amino acids. The CDR3 here is CASSVKGASTDTQYF. CDR3 bases: TGTGCCAGTAGTGTCAAGGGAGCTAGCACAGATACGCAGTATTTT. Combining the CDR3 with reference TRBV19 and TRBJ2-3 gives the whole variable domain DGGITQSPKYLFRKEGQNVTLSCEQNLNHDAMYWYRQDPGQGLRLIYYSQIVNDFQKGDIAEGYSVSREKKESFPLTVTSAQKNPTAFYLCASSVKGASTDTQYFGPGTRLTVL.

The gene calls are TRBV7-9 and TRBJ1-1, with D perhaps matching TRBD1 (6 bases). The CDR3 contains 16 residues. Trimming took off 8 bases at V and 0 bases at J, with 19 bases between the two ends. The germline V gene encodes CDR1 SEHNR and CDR2 FQNEAQ (reference sequence). CDR3 amino acids: CASAHAPGQLNTEAFF. The CDR3 bases are TGTGCCAGCGCTCACGCTCCGGGACAACTGAACACTGAAGCTTTCTTT.

V usage is TRBV12-5 and J usage is TRBJ1-1; a weak D match, TRBD1 (6 bases). CDR3 length: 14 residues. V lost 7 bases to trimming and J lost 1 base, with 13 bases between them. In germline, CDR1 is LGHNT, CDR2 FRNRAP. DNA of the CDR3: TGTGCTAGTGCGGGAGGACAGAAGAACACTGAAGCTTTCTTT. Translating gives CASAGGQKNTEAFF.